The rows below give T cell receptor beta chains drawn from one sample of a study of shared clonotypes between healthy human individuals. Sequencing used immunoSEQ multiplex PCR; TCRdb keeps in-frame clones, though not all of them. The sample lists roughly 1,500,000 clones; around 98% were seen once. The specimen was naive CD4+ T cells sorted from blood. Source of these receptors: a man aged 25 to 40 in good health. Each CDR3 is given with its conserved first and last residue. A D gene is named only where the DNA matches it firmly. The listing skips clone size in some rows; elsewhere it reads once, few, many or a size class.

J: TRBJ2-2
size: NA
V: TRBV7-2
D: TRBD2
DNA: TGTGCCAGCAGCTCCCTCTCCCTGCTAGCGGGACGGGGTTTCGGGGAGCTGTTTTTT
CDR3: CASSSLSLLAGRGFGELFF

J: TRBJ2-7
size: NA
V: TRBV11-2
D: NA
DNA: TGTGCCAGCAGCCCACAGGGACTGCAGTACTTC
CDR3: CASSPQGLQYF

J: TRBJ1-4
size: NA
V: TRBV29-1
D: NA
DNA: TGCAGCGTTGGGGGGTTGGGAAATGAAAAACTGTTTTTT
CDR3: CSVGGLGNEKLFF

J: TRBJ1-5
size: NA
V: TRBV13
D: NA
DNA: TGTGCCAGCAGCTTAGTGGGGACCAAAGGGCCCCAGCATTTT
CDR3: CASSLVGTKGPQHF

J: TRBJ2-7
size: NA
V: TRBV6-5
D: TRBD2
DNA: TGTGCCAGCAGTTCTCTTAGCGGGGGGGGAAGCTACGAGCAGTACTTC
CDR3: CASSSLSGGGSYEQYF

J: TRBJ2-2
size: NA
V: TRBV7-8
D: NA
DNA: TGTGCCAGCAGCTTAAGGGACCCGGGCACCGGGGAGCTGTTTTTT
CDR3: CASSLRDPGTGELFF

J: TRBJ2-7
size: NA
V: TRBV7-2
D: NA
DNA: TGTGCCAGCAGCATCCCCGGACGGGGCGACGGGCTTGGCGAGCAGTACTTC
CDR3: CASSIPGRGDGLGEQYF

J: TRBJ2-7
size: NA
V: TRBV5-1
D: TRBD1
DNA: TGCGCCAGCAGCGGGGCCGGGACAGGGATCGACGAGCAGTACTTC
CDR3: CASSGAGTGIDEQYF

J: TRBJ2-1
size: NA
V: TRBV29-1
D: TRBD2
DNA: TGCAGCGTTGAAGATCAGGGAGCCGTAGCGGGGGGAACCTACAATGAGCAGTTCTTC
CDR3: CSVEDQGAVAGGTYNEQFF

J: TRBJ2-2
size: NA
V: TRBV7-2
D: NA
DNA: TGTGCCAGCAGCACGCGGAACAAGCTGTTTTTT
CDR3: CASSTRNKLFF

J: TRBJ2-2
size: NA
V: TRBV7-9
D: TRBD2
DNA: TGTGCCAGCAGCTTAGCGGCGGGAGGGAACACCGGGGAGCTGTTTTTT
CDR3: CASSLAAGGNTGELFF

J: TRBJ2-1
size: NA
V: TRBV29-1
D: TRBD2
DNA: TGCAGCGTTAATGGACTAGCGGTCCAGGGTGAGCAGTTCTTC
CDR3: CSVNGLAVQGEQFF

J: TRBJ2-7
size: NA
V: TRBV19
D: NA
DNA: TGTGCCAGTAGTCAGGAGGGCACTATATACACCTACGAGCAGTACTTC
CDR3: CASSQEGTIYTYEQYF

J: TRBJ1-1
size: NA
V: TRBV11-2
D: NA
DNA: TGTGCCAGCAGCTTCCTCCCGGGGGACACTGAAGCTTTCTTT
CDR3: CASSFLPGDTEAFF

J: TRBJ2-2
size: NA
V: TRBV6-1
D: NA
DNA: TGTGCCAGCAGTGAAGCGCGGGGCCACACCGGGGAGCTGTTTTTT
CDR3: CASSEARGHTGELFF

J: TRBJ1-3
size: NA
V: TRBV7-2
D: NA
DNA: TGTGCCAGCAGCTTAGCCTTCTCTGGAAACACCATATATTTT
CDR3: CASSLAFSGNTIYF

J: TRBJ1-5
size: NA
V: TRBV27
D: NA
DNA: TGTGCCAGCAGTTCTTGGAGGGGCACCCAGCATTTT
CDR3: CASSSWRGTQHF

J: TRBJ2-2
size: NA
V: TRBV4-3
D: NA
DNA: TGCGCCAGCAGCCTCGAGGGGACCGGGGAGCTGTTTTTT
CDR3: CASSLEGTGELFF

J: TRBJ1-2
size: NA
V: TRBV19
D: NA
DNA: TGTGCCAGTAGAATACTACTTCGAAACTATGGCTACACCTTC
CDR3: CASRILLRNYGYTF

J: TRBJ2-7
size: NA
V: TRBV27
D: TRBD1
DNA: TGTGCCAGCAGCAGAACAGGGGTACACGAGCAGTACTTC
CDR3: CASSRTGVHEQYF

J: TRBJ1-2
size: NA
V: TRBV18
D: TRBD1
DNA: TGTGCCAGCTCCCCGAACTCGAGACAGGGTAGCTATGGCTACACCTTC
CDR3: CASSPNSRQGSYGYTF

J: TRBJ2-7
size: NA
V: TRBV19
D: NA
DNA: TGTGCCAGTAGTACCCACGGGGGGCTCGGCTACGAGCAGTACTTC
CDR3: CASSTHGGLGYEQYF

J: TRBJ2-2
size: NA
V: TRBV10-1
D: TRBD2
DNA: TGCGCCAGCAGTGGGACTAGCGGGAGTGATGGGGAGCTGTTTTTT
CDR3: CASSGTSGSDGELFF

J: TRBJ1-5
size: NA
V: TRBV7-9
D: NA
DNA: TGTGCCAGCAGCCCAGTGCCCAATCAGCCCCAGCATTTT
CDR3: CASSPVPNQPQHF

J: TRBJ2-7
size: NA
V: TRBV20-1
D: TRBD2
DNA: TGCACTGCGGGAGTCGAGCAGTACTTC
CDR3: CTAGVEQYF

J: TRBJ2-7
size: NA
V: TRBV9
D: TRBD2
DNA: TGTGCCAGCAGCGGGGAGGGTCGCGGGACTAGCGGGTACGAGCAGTACTTC
CDR3: CASSGEGRGTSGYEQYF

J: TRBJ1-3
size: NA
V: TRBV4-1
D: NA
DNA: TGCGCCAGCAGCCAAGACCTAGTAAGGGGGATCGGAAACACCATATATTTT
CDR3: CASSQDLVRGIGNTIYF

J: TRBJ1-1
size: NA
V: TRBV9
D: NA
DNA: TGTGCCAGCAGCGTAGAAGTCGGTTCCACTGAAGCTTTCTTT
CDR3: CASSVEVGSTEAFF

J: TRBJ2-7
size: NA
V: TRBV11-2
D: TRBD1
DNA: TGTGCCAGCACCTGGGCGTTAAGACAGGGGCTTGGTGAGCAGTACTTC
CDR3: CASTWALRQGLGEQYF

J: TRBJ2-2
size: NA
V: TRBV18
D: NA
DNA: TGTGCCAGCTCACCGACCGGCTCGGGGCCTTACACCGGGGAGCTGTTTTTT
CDR3: CASSPTGSGPYTGELFF

J: TRBJ2-5
size: NA
V: TRBV7-9
D: TRBD2
DNA: TGTGCCAGCAGATTAGCGGGAGGGGGTCCCGAGACCCAGTACTTC
CDR3: CASRLAGGGPETQYF

J: TRBJ2-7
size: once
V: TRBV28
D: TRBD2
DNA: TGTGCCAGCAGCCCGCACCTTGGACTAGCGGGCTACGAGCAGTACTTC
CDR3: CASSPHLGLAGYEQYF

J: TRBJ2-7
size: NA
V: TRBV9
D: NA
DNA: TGTGCCAGCAGCGTAGAAGGGAACGGGTTTGAGCAGTACTTC
CDR3: CASSVEGNGFEQYF

J: TRBJ1-2
size: NA
V: TRBV6-5
D: NA
DNA: TGTGCCAGCGCTATAGACTCAAACTATGGCTACACCTTC
CDR3: CASAIDSNYGYTF

J: TRBJ1-5
size: NA
V: TRBV10-1
D: TRBD1
DNA: TGCGCCATCCGGGACAGGGGGTGGAAAGGTCAGCCCCAGCATTTT
CDR3: CAIRDRGWKGQPQHF

J: TRBJ2-1
size: NA
V: TRBV7-2
D: TRBD2
DNA: TGTGCCAGCAGCTTAATGGCGGGAGGGACCTACAATGAGCAGTTCTTC
CDR3: CASSLMAGGTYNEQFF

J: TRBJ2-5
size: NA
V: TRBV7-2
D: NA
DNA: TGTGCCAGCAGCTCTTCACTGAGGTCGGAGACCCAGTACTTC
CDR3: CASSSSLRSETQYF

J: TRBJ1-2
size: NA
V: TRBV19
D: NA
DNA: TGTGCCAGTAGTATTCTGGGAAGGGACTATGGCTACACCTTC
CDR3: CASSILGRDYGYTF

J: TRBJ2-1
size: NA
V: TRBV5-4
D: TRBD2
DNA: TGTGCCAGCAGCTTGGGACCCGGCGGGAGAGCCTTCACCTACAATGAGCAGTTCTTC
CDR3: CASSLGPGGRAFTYNEQFF

J: TRBJ1-5
size: NA
V: TRBV29-1
D: NA
DNA: TGCAGCGTAGTCGACAGCGCACTGGGGGGTAATCAGCCCCAGCATTTT
CDR3: CSVVDSALGGNQPQHF

J: TRBJ1-3
size: NA
V: TRBV18
D: NA
DNA: TGTGCCAGCTCTCCCAACAGGGCGGCAGGAAACACCATATATTTT
CDR3: CASSPNRAAGNTIYF

J: TRBJ2-7
size: NA
V: TRBV2
D: NA
DNA: TGTGCCAGCAGTGAATCGGGGGACCACGAGCAGTACTTC
CDR3: CASSESGDHEQYF

J: TRBJ1-5
size: once
V: TRBV5-1
D: NA
DNA: TGCGCCAGCAGCTTGGGACGGACACTTCATTCGAATCAGCCCCAGCATTTT
CDR3: CASSLGRTLHSNQPQHF

J: TRBJ2-7
size: NA
V: TRBV11-2
D: TRBD1
DNA: TGTGCCAGCAGCTCCACAGGGGGCGACGAGCAGTACTTC
CDR3: CASSSTGGDEQYF

J: TRBJ2-7
size: NA
V: TRBV18
D: NA
DNA: TGTGCCAGCTCACCACGGGGGGACCGAAGCTCCTACGAGCAGTACTTC
CDR3: CASSPRGDRSSYEQYF

J: TRBJ2-7
size: NA
V: TRBV7-8
D: TRBD2
DNA: TGTGCCAGCAGCCCCAGGACTAGCGGGAGCTCCTACGAGCAGTACTTC
CDR3: CASSPRTSGSSYEQYF

J: TRBJ1-4
size: NA
V: TRBV6-1
D: NA
DNA: TGTGCCAGCAGTGAAATCATCGGAGTAGCGGCAACTAATGAAAAACTGTTTTTT
CDR3: CASSEIIGVAATNEKLFF

J: TRBJ2-2
size: NA
V: TRBV9
D: TRBD2
DNA: TGTGCCAGCAGCGTAGGTCCTAGCGGGAGTGAGGGGGAGCTGTTTTTT
CDR3: CASSVGPSGSEGELFF